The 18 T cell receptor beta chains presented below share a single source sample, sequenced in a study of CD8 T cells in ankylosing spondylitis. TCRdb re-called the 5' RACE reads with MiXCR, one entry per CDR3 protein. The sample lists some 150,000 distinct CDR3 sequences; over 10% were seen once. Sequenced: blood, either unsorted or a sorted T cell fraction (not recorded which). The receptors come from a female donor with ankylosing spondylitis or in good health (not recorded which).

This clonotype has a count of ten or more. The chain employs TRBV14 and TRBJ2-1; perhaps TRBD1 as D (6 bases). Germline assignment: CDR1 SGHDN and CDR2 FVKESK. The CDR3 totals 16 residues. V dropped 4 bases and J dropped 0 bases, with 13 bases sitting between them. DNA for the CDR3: TGTGCCAGCAGCCGCCACCAGGGGAGCTCCTACAATGAGCAGTTCTTC. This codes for CASSRHQGSSYNEQFF.

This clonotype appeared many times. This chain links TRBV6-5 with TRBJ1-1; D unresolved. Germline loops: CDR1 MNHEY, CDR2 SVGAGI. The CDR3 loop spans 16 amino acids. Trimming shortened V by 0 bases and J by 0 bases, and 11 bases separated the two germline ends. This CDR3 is CASSYSVSVMNTEAFF. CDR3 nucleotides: TGTGCCAGCAGTTACTCTGTATCGGTGATGAACACTGAAGCTTTCTTT.

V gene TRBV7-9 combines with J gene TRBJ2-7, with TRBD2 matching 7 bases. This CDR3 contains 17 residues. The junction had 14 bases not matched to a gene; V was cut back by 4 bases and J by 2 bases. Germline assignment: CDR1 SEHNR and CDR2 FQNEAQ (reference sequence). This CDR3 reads CASSYPSGSGNPYEQYF. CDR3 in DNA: TGTGCCAGCAGCTATCCCTCAGGCAGCGGGAACCCCTACGAGCAGTACTTC.

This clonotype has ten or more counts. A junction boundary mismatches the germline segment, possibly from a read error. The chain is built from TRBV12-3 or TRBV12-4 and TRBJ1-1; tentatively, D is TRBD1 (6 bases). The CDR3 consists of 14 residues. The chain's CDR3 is CASTDSFSDRLAFF. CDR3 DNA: TGTGCAAGCACGGACAGCTTCTCTGATAGATTGGCTTTCTTT.

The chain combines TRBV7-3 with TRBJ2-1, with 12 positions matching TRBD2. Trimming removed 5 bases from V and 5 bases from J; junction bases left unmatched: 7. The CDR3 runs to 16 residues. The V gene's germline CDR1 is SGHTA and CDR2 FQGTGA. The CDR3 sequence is CASSTSGTSGHNEQFF. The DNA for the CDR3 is TGTGCCAGCAGCACCTCCGGGACTAGCGGGCACAATGAGCAGTTCTTC.

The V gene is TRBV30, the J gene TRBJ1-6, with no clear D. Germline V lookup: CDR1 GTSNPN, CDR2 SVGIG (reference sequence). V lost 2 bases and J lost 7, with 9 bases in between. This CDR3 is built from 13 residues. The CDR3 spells CAWSTGPNSPLHF. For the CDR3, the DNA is TGTGCCTGGAGTACCGGACCGAATTCACCCCTCCACTTT.

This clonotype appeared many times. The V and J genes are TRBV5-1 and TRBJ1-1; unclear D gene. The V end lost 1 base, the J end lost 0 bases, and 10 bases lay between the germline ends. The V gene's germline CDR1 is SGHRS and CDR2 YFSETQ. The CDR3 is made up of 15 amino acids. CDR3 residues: CASSLSLLMNTEAFF. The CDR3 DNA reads TGCGCCAGCAGCTTGAGCCTACTCATGAACACTGAAGCTTTCTTT.

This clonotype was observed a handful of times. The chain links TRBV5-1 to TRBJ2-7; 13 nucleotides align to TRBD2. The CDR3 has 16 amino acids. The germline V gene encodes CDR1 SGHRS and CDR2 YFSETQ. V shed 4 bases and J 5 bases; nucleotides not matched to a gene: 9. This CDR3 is CASSPGTSGTLHEQYF. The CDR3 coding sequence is TGCGCCAGCAGCCCAGGGACTAGCGGGACCCTCCACGAGCAGTACTTC. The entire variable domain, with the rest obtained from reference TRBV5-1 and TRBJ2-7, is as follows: KAGVTQTPRYLIKTRGQQVTLSCSPISGHRSVSWYQQTPGQGLQFLFEYFSETQRNKGNFPGRFSGRQFSNSRSEMNVSTLELGDSALYLCASSPGTSGTLHEQYFGPGTRLTVT.

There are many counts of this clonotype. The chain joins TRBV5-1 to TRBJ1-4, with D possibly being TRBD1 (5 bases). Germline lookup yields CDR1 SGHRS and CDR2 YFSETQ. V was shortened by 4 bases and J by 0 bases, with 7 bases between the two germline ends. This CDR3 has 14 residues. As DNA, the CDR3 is TGCGCCAGCAGCCCCAGGGCAACTAATGAAAAACTGTTTTTT. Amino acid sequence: CASSPRATNEKLFF.

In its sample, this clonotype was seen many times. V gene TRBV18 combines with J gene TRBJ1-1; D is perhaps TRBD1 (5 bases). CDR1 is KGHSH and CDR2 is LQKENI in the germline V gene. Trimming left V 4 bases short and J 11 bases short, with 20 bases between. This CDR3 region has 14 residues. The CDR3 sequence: CASSLTAQSGGAFF. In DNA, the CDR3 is TGTGCCAGCTCACTTACTGCCCAGTCGGGGGGGGCTTTCTTT.

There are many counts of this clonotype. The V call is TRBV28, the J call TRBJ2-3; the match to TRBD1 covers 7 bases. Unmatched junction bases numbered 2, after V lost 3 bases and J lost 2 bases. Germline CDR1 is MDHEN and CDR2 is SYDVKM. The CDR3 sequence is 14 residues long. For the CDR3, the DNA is TGTGCCAGCAGTTTGGGACAGACCACAGATACGCAGTATTTT. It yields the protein CASSLGQTTDTQYF.

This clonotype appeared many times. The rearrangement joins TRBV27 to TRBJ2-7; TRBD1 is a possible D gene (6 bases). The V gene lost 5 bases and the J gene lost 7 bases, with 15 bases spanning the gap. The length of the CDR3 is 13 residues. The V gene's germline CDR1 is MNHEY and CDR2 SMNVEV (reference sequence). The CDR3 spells CASSGTGMKEQYF. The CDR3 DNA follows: TGTGCCAGCAGTGGTACAGGGATGAAGGAGCAGTACTTC.

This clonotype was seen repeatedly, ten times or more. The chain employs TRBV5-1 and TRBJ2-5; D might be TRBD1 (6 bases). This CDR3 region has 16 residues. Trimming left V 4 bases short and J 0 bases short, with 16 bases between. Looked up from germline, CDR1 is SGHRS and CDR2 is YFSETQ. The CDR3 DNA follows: TGCGCCAGCAGCGCTGAATGGACAGCGTACCAAGAGACCCAGTACTTC. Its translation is CASSAEWTAYQETQYF.

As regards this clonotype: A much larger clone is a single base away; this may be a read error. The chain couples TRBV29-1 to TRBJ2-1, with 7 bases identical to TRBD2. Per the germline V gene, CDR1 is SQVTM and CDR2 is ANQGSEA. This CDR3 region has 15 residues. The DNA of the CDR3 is TGCAGCGTCGAACCTCAGCGGGGCTCCTCCAATGAGCAGTTCTTC. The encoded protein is CSVEPQRGSSNEQFF.

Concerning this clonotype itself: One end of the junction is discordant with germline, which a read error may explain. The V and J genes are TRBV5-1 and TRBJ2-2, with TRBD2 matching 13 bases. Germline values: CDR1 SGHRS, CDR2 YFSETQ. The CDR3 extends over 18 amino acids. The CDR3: CASSLAGLAGVVTGELFF. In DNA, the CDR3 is TGCGCCAGCAGCTTGGCTGGACTAGCGGGAGTTGTCACCGGCGAGCTGTTTTTT.

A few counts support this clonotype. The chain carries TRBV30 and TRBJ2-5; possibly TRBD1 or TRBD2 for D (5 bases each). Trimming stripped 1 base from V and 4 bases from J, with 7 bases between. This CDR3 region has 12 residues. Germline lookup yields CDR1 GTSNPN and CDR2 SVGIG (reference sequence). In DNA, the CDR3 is TGTGCCTGGAGTGCAGGGAGAGAGACCCAGTACTTC. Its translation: CAWSAGRETQYF.

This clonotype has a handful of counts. CDR3 bases: TGTGCCAGCTCACTGGACAGGCTCCTTGAAGCTTTCTTT. This encodes CASSLDRLLEAFF. The rearrangement uses TRBV18 and TRBJ1-1; 7 bases are a match to TRBD1. J gave up 7 bases and V 4 bases, and 6 bases lay outside the gene matches. CDR1 KGHSH and CDR2 LQKENI come from the germline V gene. This CDR3 region has 13 residues.

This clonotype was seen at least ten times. The CDR3 sequence is CASSLLAGEGQETQYF. The DNA of the CDR3 is TGTGCCAGCAGCTTGTTAGCGGGAGAGGGCCAAGAGACCCAGTACTTC. V is TRBV7-2 and J is TRBJ2-5; 9 nucleotides align to TRBD2. The CDR3 is 16 amino acids. The J segment lost 1 base and the V segment lost 3 bases, leaving 6 bases of the junction unmatched. CDR1 is SGHTA, CDR2 FQGNSA, per germline.